This T cell receptor (beta chain) was identified in a study of T cell repertoires in aging, cancer and after chemotherapy. Study at large: Six age groups, ranging from 30 or younger to 70 or older, included the donors. Patients with glioblastoma brain tumors were sampled before and after temozolomide-based therapy.

Multiplex touch-down PCR with TRB-A/B primers amplified rearranged V-D-J TRB sequences. TCRdb re-analysed the multiplex PCR reads in MiXCR, keeping a single row per CDR3 protein. Of about 3,900 distinct CDR3 sequences listed, around two fifths are singletons. There are a few counts of this clonotype. Peripheral blood genomic DNA, not sorted cells or RNA, was the template. The CDR3 is 13 amino acids. Germline V lookup: CDR1 GTSNPN, CDR2 SVGIG (reference sequence). V dropped 0 bases and J dropped 4 bases, with 9 bases sitting between them. The rearrangement joins TRBV30 to TRBJ1-2; no clear D. The sequenced sample consisted of blood. The source is a human donor with a solid tumor. The CDR3 region has the DNA TGTGCCTGGAGTGTGAAGGGTGGCTATGGCTACACCTTC. It specifies CAWSVKGGYGYTF.